The following is a T cell receptor (beta chain) sequence with its context. This sample stems from a study of blood T cell repertoires in COVID-19. Study as a whole: Whether acute or convalescent, the COVID-19 samples came from the United States, Italy and Spain.

Germline V lookup: CDR1 SGDLS, CDR2 YYNGEE. The CDR3 runs to 14 residues. V dropped 2 bases and J dropped 4 bases, with 10 bases sitting between them. Using immunoSEQ multiplex PCR, the repertoire was profiled, and TCRdb retains in-frame clones only, with some absent. The table shows about 160,000 clones, with roughly 87% occurring only once. Sequenced material: peripheral blood. This sequence originates from a woman in her fifties or sixties with active or convalescent COVID-19. The chain has TRBV9 and TRBJ1-3; the D is unclear. This CDR3 reads CASSVLERGNTIYF. CDR3 sequence (DNA): TGTGCCAGCAGCGTGCTTGAGAGAGGAAACACCATATATTTT.